These 8 T cell receptor beta chains came from one sample sequenced in a study of cytomegalovirus exposure and HLA in healthy donors. It was with 60 Vbeta and 13 Jbeta primers that the PCR ran. TCRdb's copy holds only in-frame clones and misses some; the assay was immunoSEQ multiplex PCR. The sample records fewer than 250,000 clones, roughly four fifths being singletons. Sequencing was done on a sample of PBMCs. The receptors were sampled from a woman aged 25 to 39 in good health and CMV-seropositive.

This rearrangement joins TRBV6-1 to TRBJ2-1; D not certain. Germline CDR1 MNHNS, CDR2 SASEGT. The ends were cut back, 6 bases at V and 4 bases at J, with 10 bases in the middle. The CDR3 runs 13 residues. The CDR3 protein is CASSATAYNEQFF. For the CDR3, the DNA is TGTGCCAGCAGCGCCACAGCTTACAATGAGCAGTTCTTC.

This clone was seen more than once but under ten times. The V and J genes are TRBV6-6 and TRBJ2-7, with 9 bases aligning to TRBD1. V lost 2 bases, J lost 3 bases, and 8 bases stayed unmatched. This CDR3 region has 16 residues. Germline V gene lookup returns CDR1 MNHNY and CDR2 SVGAGI (reference sequence). The CDR3 region has the DNA TGTGCCAGCAGTTACGATTGGGACAGGGTGGGCTACGAGCAGTACTTC. It yields the protein CASSYDWDRVGYEQYF.

The V call is TRBV5-1, the J call TRBJ2-1; TRBD2 matches at 7 bases. Germline values: CDR1 SGHRS, CDR2 YFSETQ. Germline trimming cut 0 bases from V and 4 bases from J; bases unmatched to any gene: 7. CDR3 length: 16 residues. Written as DNA, the CDR3 is TGCGCCAGCAGCTTGGATCCAGCGGGGAGATACAATGAGCAGTTCTTC. This encodes CASSLDPAGRYNEQFF.

The chain recombines TRBV13 with TRBJ2-1, with 12 bases matching TRBD2. Germline values: CDR1 PRHDT, CDR2 FYEKMQ (reference sequence). The CDR3 is 16 residues long. Trimming cost V 4 bases and J 8 bases; bases outside gene matches: 9. This CDR3 is CASSSPTSGRRHEQFF. CDR3 in DNA: TGTGCCAGCAGCTCACCGACTAGCGGGAGAAGACATGAGCAGTTCTTC.

The chain links TRBV5-6 to TRBJ2-7, with TRBD1 identical over 7 bases. The CDR3 covers 13 residues. The ends lost 4 bases at V and 5 bases at J; junction bases unmatched: 6. CDR1 is SGHDT, CDR2 YYEEEE, per germline. This CDR3 reads CASSLTGSDEQYF. CDR3 bases: TGTGCCAGCAGCCTGACAGGGTCGGACGAGCAGTACTTC. Using reference TRBV5-6 and TRBJ2-7 for the parts outside the CDR3, the full variable domain is DAGVTQSPTHLIKTRGQQVTLRCSPKSGHDTVSWYQQALGQGPQFIFQYYEEEERQRGNFPDRFSGHQFPNYSSELNVNALLLGDSALYLCASSLTGSDEQYFGPGTRLTVT.

This clone was counted once. The chain couples TRBV6-1 to TRBJ2-5; the D gene is possibly TRBD1 (6 bases). Trimming removed 7 bases at V and 2 bases at J, with 17 bases between. Germline V CDR1 and CDR2: MNHNS, SASEGT. This CDR3 has 15 amino acids. This CDR3 is CASNLRTAHQETQYF. The CDR3 nucleotides are TGTGCCAGCAATCTACGGACAGCACATCAAGAGACCCAGTACTTC.

The V and J genes are TRBV2 and TRBJ2-1; no reliable D call. Trimming stripped 2 bases from V and 8 bases from J, with 10 bases between. Germline CDR1 is SNHLY and CDR2 is FYNNEI. CDR3 length: 13 residues. This CDR3 is CASSELVIHEQFF. The CDR3 coding sequence is TGTGCCAGCAGTGAACTAGTAATCCATGAGCAGTTCTTC.

This clone was recorded once. Other nucleotide sequences from this sample produce the same CDR3. The CDR3 coding sequence is TGTGCCAGCAGGGGGGGGACTAGCCGATACTACGAGCAGTACTTC. This codes for CASRGGTSRYYEQYF. V gene TRBV6-1 combines with J gene TRBJ2-7; 9 bases match TRBD2. This CDR3 contains 15 residues. Germline V gene sequence: CDR1 MNHNS, CDR2 SASEGT. After removal of 6 bases from V and 3 bases from J, the junction contained 9 bases not matched to a gene.